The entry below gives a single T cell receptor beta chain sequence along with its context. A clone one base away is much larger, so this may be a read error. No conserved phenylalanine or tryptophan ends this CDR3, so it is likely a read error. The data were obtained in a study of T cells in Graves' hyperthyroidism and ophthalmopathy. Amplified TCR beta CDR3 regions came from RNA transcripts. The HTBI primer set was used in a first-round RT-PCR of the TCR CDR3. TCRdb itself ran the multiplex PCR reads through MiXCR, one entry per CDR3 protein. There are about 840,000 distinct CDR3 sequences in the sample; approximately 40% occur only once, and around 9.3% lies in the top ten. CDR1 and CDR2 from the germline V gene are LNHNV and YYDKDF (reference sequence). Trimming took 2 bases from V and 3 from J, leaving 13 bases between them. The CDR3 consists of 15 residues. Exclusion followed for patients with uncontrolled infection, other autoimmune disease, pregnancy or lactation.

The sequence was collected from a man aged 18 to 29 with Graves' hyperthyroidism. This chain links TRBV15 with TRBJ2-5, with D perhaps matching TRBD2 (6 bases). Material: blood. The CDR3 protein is CATSRTGTGKETQYL. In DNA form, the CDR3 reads TGTGCCACCAGCAGAACCGGGACTGGGAAAGAGACCCAGTACCTC.